The 27 T cell receptor beta chains below all came from one sample that was sequenced in a study. TCRdb reanalysed the RT-PCR reads using MiXCR and keeps one entry per CDR3 protein. The sample holds hundreds of thousands of distinct CDR3 sequences; 14% are singletons and the top ten take 3% to 4.5%. The specimen was memory CD4+ T cells from blood. These receptors all come from a female donor in good health, serving as a healthy control.

In its sample, this clonotype was seen many times. The rearrangement joins TRBV6-5 to TRBJ2-7; D unresolved. This CDR3 region has 14 residues. V was clipped by 6 bases and J by 1 base, with 13 bases between them. From germline, CDR1 is MNHEY and CDR2 SVGAGI. CDR3 loop: CASSRGPSSYEQYF. DNA of the CDR3: TGTGCCAGCAGCCGAGGACCCTCTTCCTACGAGCAGTACTTC.

In its sample, this clonotype was seen many times. The chain links TRBV29-1 to TRBJ2-7; 7 nucleotides match TRBD1. The CDR3 has 12 residues. In germline, CDR1 is SQVTM, CDR2 ANQGSEA. V shed 5 bases and J 10 bases; nucleotides not matched to a gene: 11. CDR3 residues: CSVMGSGQLQYF. The CDR3 DNA reads as TGCAGCGTTATGGGATCGGGACAGCTCCAGTACTTC.

The chain has TRBV6-5 and TRBJ1-5; D not certain. Germline V gene sequence: CDR1 MNHEY, CDR2 SVGAGI. Trimming took 2 bases from V and 7 from J, leaving 9 bases between them. The CDR3 runs 13 residues. The CDR3 nucleotides read TGTGCCAGCAGTTACCTCTTTGGACAGCCCCAGCATTTT. Amino acids: CASSYLFGQPQHF.

This clonotype was picked up many times. J is TRBJ2-3 and V is TRBV11-2, with D uncertain. Trimming removed 3 bases from V and 8 bases from J, with 12 bases in between. Germline V gene lookup returns CDR1 SGHAT and CDR2 FQNNGV. The CDR3 spans 13 residues. The CDR3 DNA sequence: TGTGCCAGCAGCTTTACGTCTGTAGGTACGCAGTATTTT. This translates into CASSFTSVGTQYF.

This clonotype was observed many times. This chain joins TRBV6-1 and TRBJ2-5, with D unclear. The CDR3 totals 13 residues. From germline, CDR1 is MNHNS and CDR2 SASEGT. V was trimmed by 2 bases and J by 5 bases, leaving 9 bases between them. The CDR3 nucleotides are TGTGCCAGCAGTGAAAGGGAAATGGAGACCCAGTACTTC. Translation gives CASSEREMETQYF.

This clonotype was seen ten or more times. The CDR3 DNA reads TGCGCCAGCAGCCAAGAATGGACAGGGGGAACGGGCAGCTCCTACGAGCAGTACTTC. Amino acid sequence: CASSQEWTGGTGSSYEQYF. V usage is TRBV4-1 and J usage is TRBJ2-7, with TRBD1 matching over 10 bases. The CDR3 contains 19 residues. Germline V gene lookup returns CDR1 MGHRA and CDR2 YSYEKL. V was pared by 0 bases and J by 0 bases, with 11 bases of the junction left unmatched.

CDR3 bases: TGCGCCAGCAGCCAAGATTACGGGTCAGGGACTGAAGCTTTCTTT. This sequence encodes CASSQDYGSGTEAFF. The chain recombines TRBV4-3 with TRBJ1-1, with D possibly matching TRBD1 (5 bases). V lost 0 bases, J lost 5 bases, and 13 bases lay in between. Germline CDR1 reads LGHNA; CDR2 reads YSLEER. CDR3 length equals 15 residues.

The chain uses TRBV7-2 and TRBJ1-3; D not certain. The CDR3 spans 14 residues. CDR1 is SGHTA, CDR2 FQGNSA, per germline. Trimming removed 4 bases from V and 4 bases from J, with 11 bases in between. The CDR3 sequence is CASSSQRSGNTIYF. DNA of the CDR3: TGTGCCAGCAGCTCCCAGAGATCCGGAAACACCATATATTTT. The variable domain in full, with the rest retrieved from reference TRBV7-2 and TRBJ1-3, is GAGVSQSPSNKVTEKGKDVELRCDPISGHTALYWYRQSLGQGLEFLIYFQGNSAPDKSGLPSDRFSAERTGGSVSTLTIQRTQQEDSAVYLCASSSQRSGNTIYFGEGSWLTVV.

This clonotype has a count of ten or more. The chain couples TRBV29-1 to TRBJ2-3; TRBD1 agrees at 7 bases. The CDR3 has 13 residues. V lost 5 bases and J lost 4; bases outside the gene matches: 6. CDR1 is SQVTM and CDR2 is ANQGSEA in the germline V gene. The chain's CDR3 is CSVSQGMADTQYF. The CDR3 DNA sequence: TGCAGCGTTTCACAGGGGATGGCAGATACGCAGTATTTT.

The chain uses TRBV6-5 and TRBJ1-1; 9 nucleotides agree with TRBD1. V was clipped by 10 bases and J by 6 bases; unmatched bases: 9. In germline, CDR1 is MNHEY, CDR2 SVGAGI. This CDR3 region has 13 residues. CDR3 region: CATSTGGKAEAFF. As DNA, the CDR3 is TGTGCCACCTCGACAGGGGGAAAAGCTGAAGCTTTCTTT.

The CDR3 sequence is CASSPSTKTGAYEQYF. CDR3 nucleotide sequence: TGTGCCAGCTCACCCTCTACCAAGACAGGGGCCTACGAGCAGTACTTC. This chain joins TRBV18 and TRBJ2-7, with 8 bases identical to TRBD1. This CDR3 has 16 residues. Trimming took 3 bases from V and 2 from J; bases not matched to a gene: 9. In germline, CDR1 is KGHSH, CDR2 LQKENI.

This chain links TRBV20-1 with TRBJ1-3; D unclear. Germline lookup yields CDR1 DFQATT and CDR2 SNEGSKA (reference sequence). The CDR3 runs 13 residues. The V end was cut by 6 bases, the J end by 4 bases, with 13 bases between. The CDR3 loop reads CSAPVWRGNTIYF. CDR3 in DNA: TGCAGTGCCCCAGTCTGGAGGGGAAACACCATATATTTT.

With regard to this clonotype: Mismatch with germline at one junction end may stem from a read error. This chain joins TRBV19 and TRBJ2-5, with D uncertain. Germline CDR1 is LNHDA and CDR2 is SQIVND (reference sequence). The CDR3 is made up of 15 amino acids. CDR3 nucleotide sequence: TGTTCCAGTAGTATGGACCACTCTCTAAGAGAGACCCAGTACTTC. Amino acid sequence: CSSSMDHSLRETQYF.

This clonotype has ten or more counts. The chain has TRBV5-1 and TRBJ1-1, with 12 bases aligning to TRBD1. The junction had 4 bases not matched to a gene; V was cut back by 3 bases and J by 4 bases. This CDR3 spans 15 amino acids. The germline gives CDR1 SGHRS, CDR2 YFSETQ. The DNA of the CDR3 is TGCGCCAGCAGCTCGGGACAGGGGGCTTTCACTGAAGCTTTCTTT. This translates into CASSSGQGAFTEAFF. Filled out from reference TRBV5-1 and TRBJ1-1, the complete variable domain reads KAGVTQTPRYLIKTRGQQVTLSCSPISGHRSVSWYQQTPGQGLQFLFEYFSETQRNKGNFPGRFSGRQFSNSRSEMNVSTLELGDSALYLCASSSGQGAFTEAFFGQGTRLTVV.

J is TRBJ1-4 and V is TRBV6-1, with D uncertain. With 1 base removed from V and 0 bases from J, the gap between germline ends came to 6 bases. The CDR3 consists of 15 residues. The germline CDR1 and CDR2 sequences are MNHNS and SASEGT. Here the CDR3 DNA reads TGTGCCAGCAGTGAAGGGGTTGCAACTAATGAAAAACTGTTTTTT. The encoded protein is CASSEGVATNEKLFF.

Many counts were recorded for this clonotype. The chain employs TRBV12-3 or TRBV12-4 and TRBJ2-7; D might be TRBD2 (6 bases). Trimming removed 4 bases at V and 7 bases at J, with 20 bases between. The CDR3 covers 15 residues. The CDR3 sequence is CASSSGTFPGDEQYF. The CDR3 DNA sequence: TGTGCCAGCAGTTCCGGGACTTTTCCCGGGGATGAGCAGTACTTC.

The chain links TRBV2 to TRBJ2-1; perhaps D is TRBD1 or TRBD2 (5 bases each). Per the germline V gene, CDR1 is SNHLY and CDR2 is FYNNEI. The CDR3 contains 16 residues. V was shortened by 4 bases and J by 2 bases, with 15 bases between the two germline ends. This CDR3 reads CASSGGLGDPYNEQFF. CDR3 nucleotides: TGTGCCAGCAGTGGAGGTTTGGGGGACCCCTACAATGAGCAGTTCTTC.

At least ten counts were recorded for this clonotype. The gene calls are TRBV7-2 and TRBJ2-7, with 9 bases aligning to TRBD1. The CDR3 runs to 15 residues. Germline-derived CDR1 and CDR2 are SGHTA and FQGNSA. The V gene end was trimmed by 5 bases and the J gene end by 3 bases; junction bases not matched to a gene: 8. The CDR3 is CASSRTGTGNYEQYF. The CDR3 DNA reads TGTGCCAGCAGCCGGACCGGGACAGGGAACTACGAGCAGTACTTC.

This clonotype was counted ten times or more. This chain joins TRBV7-2 and TRBJ2-2, with D possibly TRBD1 on 5 matching bases. The CDR3 has 16 residues. CDR1 and CDR2 (germline): SGHTA, FQGNSA. The germline V and J ends were trimmed by 5 bases and 3 bases, with 16 bases remaining between them. CDR3 loop: CASSNSGFPYTGELFF. CDR3 in DNA: TGTGCCAGCAGCAATTCAGGGTTTCCTTACACCGGGGAGCTGTTTTTT.

The genes are TRBV25-1 and TRBJ2-1; 7 bases fit TRBD1. V shed 5 bases, J shed 7 bases, and the junction held 14 bases outside the gene matches. The length of the CDR3 is 16 residues. Germline lookup yields CDR1 MGHDK and CDR2 SYGVNS. CDR3 bases: TGTGCCAGCAGTCCCCGCCGGGACAGCCTATGGAATGAGCAGTTCTTC. The encoded protein is CASSPRRDSLWNEQFF.

This clonotype has just a few counts. This chain connects TRBV4-3 to TRBJ2-1, with 7 nucleotides matching TRBD2. The length of the CDR3 is 15 residues. CDR1 is LGHNA, CDR2 YSLEER, per germline. The trim removed 1 base at V and 6 bases at J, leaving 6 bases unmatched. CDR3 protein: CASSQAAGVGNEQFF. The CDR3 region has the DNA TGCGCCAGCAGCCAAGCCGCGGGAGTAGGCAATGAGCAGTTCTTC.

The chain has TRBV28 and TRBJ1-4; D ambiguous. This CDR3 spans 14 amino acids. V gave up 7 bases and J gave up 6 bases, with 15 bases separating them. CDR1 and CDR2 from the germline V gene are MDHEN and SYDVKM. The CDR3 bases are TGTGCCAGCACCGACGAGAGGGTATATGAAAAACTGTTTTTT. It encodes CASTDERVYEKLFF.

In this sample, this clonotype turned up many times. CDR3 bases: TGTGCCAGCAGTTTAGTCAGCCCTAGAAAGTTGGGTAATGAGCAGTTCTTC. This encodes CASSLVSPRKLGNEQFF. This chain joins TRBV28 and TRBJ2-1; no firm D call. CDR1 and CDR2 (germline): MDHEN, SYDVKM. The CDR3 is 17 residues long. Trimming cost V 2 bases and J 7 bases, with 21 bases left between them.

This clonotype was seen repeatedly, ten times or more. This rearrangement joins TRBV20-1 to TRBJ2-3; 12 nucleotides agree with TRBD2. The germline V gene has CDR1 DFQATT and CDR2 SNEGSKA (reference sequence). Germline trimming cut 3 bases from V and 3 bases from J; bases unmatched to any gene: 16. This CDR3 is 19 amino acids long. The CDR3 sequence: CSARGGDASGRALTDTQYF. Here the CDR3 DNA reads TGCAGTGCTAGGGGCGGCGATGCTAGCGGGAGGGCCTTGACAGATACGCAGTATTTT.

This clonotype was seen only a few times. This chain joins TRBV6-5 and TRBJ1-2; TRBD1 matches 7 bases. The J segment lost 4 bases and the V segment lost 5 bases, leaving 7 bases of the junction unmatched. Germline assignment: CDR1 MNHEY and CDR2 SVGAGI. The CDR3 length is 14 residues. The CDR3 loop is CASSTQQGTYGYTF. In DNA, the CDR3 is TGTGCCAGCAGTACGCAACAGGGGACCTATGGCTACACCTTC.

This clonotype was recorded at least ten times. The rearrangement uses TRBV15 and TRBJ1-6; no definite D call. V lost 4 bases and J 6 bases, leaving 16 bases between the germline ends. This CDR3 spans 16 amino acids. Germline assignment: CDR1 LNHNV and CDR2 YYDKDF (reference sequence). The CDR3 DNA sequence: TGTGCCACCAGCAAAGAGATAGGACTGACTAATTCACCCCTCCACTTT. Residues: CATSKEIGLTNSPLHF.

CDR3: CAISEMESTDTQYF. Here the CDR3 DNA reads TGTGCCATCAGTGAAATGGAGAGCACAGATACGCAGTATTTT. The chain uses TRBV10-3 and TRBJ2-3; D is undetermined. V lost 3 bases, J lost 0 bases, and 7 bases lay in between. This CDR3 is built from 14 residues. CDR1 and CDR2 from the germline V gene are ENHRY and SYGVKD.